One sample yielded the 26 T cell receptor beta chains listed below, sequenced in a study of long-term antiretroviral therapy in people with HIV. Investigators performed immunoSEQ version v3.0 at survey level. Clones were sequenced by immunoSEQ multiplex PCR, and TCRdb holds only the in-frame ones, with some missing. The repertoire consists of more than 25,000 clones, with about 90% occurring once and the leading ten covering roughly 0.94%. The sequences come from unsorted PBMCs, collected 2 years after starting antiretroviral therapy. The source of these receptors is a man aged 50 to 59 with HIV.

V usage is TRBV6-6 and J usage is TRBJ2-1; 8 bases map to TRBD1. The CDR3 length is 14 residues. Trimming took 4 bases from V and 9 from J; bases not matched to a gene: 8. CDR1 and CDR2 (germline): MNHNY, SVGAGI (reference sequence). Here the CDR3 DNA reads TGTGCCAGCAGTTCCTCCGGACAGGGCGGTGAGCAGTTCTTC. Translating it yields CASSSSGQGGEQFF.

The rearrangement uses TRBV4-2 and TRBJ2-2; D is possibly TRBD1 (6 bases). The germline CDR1 and CDR2 sequences are LGHNA and YNFKEQ. The CDR3 has 17 residues. V gave up 1 base and J gave up 1 base, with 13 bases separating them. The CDR3 reads CASSQAPQGMNTGELFF. CDR3 sequence (DNA): TGTGCCAGCAGCCAAGCCCCACAGGGAATGAACACCGGGGAGCTGTTTTTT.

The chain joins TRBV4-3 to TRBJ2-2, with 9 bases fitting TRBD2. V lost 4 bases, J lost 1 base, and 1 base stayed unmatched. This CDR3 has 15 amino acids. Germline CDR1 and CDR2: LGHNA and YSLEER. In DNA, the CDR3 is TGCGCCAGCAGCCCACTAGCGGGGAACACCGGGGAGCTGTTTTTT. Its protein is CASSPLAGNTGELFF.

The chain links TRBV7-8 to TRBJ1-1, with 8 bases matching TRBD1. The V segment lost 5 bases and the J segment 4 bases; nucleotides outside the gene matches: 15. The CDR3 extends over 17 amino acids. Germline V lookup: CDR1 SGHVS, CDR2 FQNEAQ. CDR3 residues: CASSEHQGARLVTEAFF. As DNA, the CDR3 is TGTGCCAGCAGCGAACATCAGGGGGCGAGGCTGGTCACTGAAGCTTTCTTT.

This clone was picked up one time. The V gene is TRBV7-9, the J gene TRBJ2-7; D call uncertain. The V end lost 4 bases, the J end lost 3 bases, and 13 bases lay between the germline ends. In germline, CDR1 is SEHNR, CDR2 FQNEAQ (reference sequence). The CDR3 loop spans 14 amino acids. The DNA of the CDR3 is TGTGCCAGCAGCTCGAACCGACAAGTCTACGAGCAGTACTTC. It encodes CASSSNRQVYEQYF.

The chain couples TRBV27 to TRBJ1-4; D possibly corresponds to TRBD1 (6 bases). Trimming pared 6 bases from V and 0 bases from J, leaving 17 bases between. This CDR3 is built from 17 residues. Germline V gives CDR1 MNHEY, CDR2 SMNVEV (reference sequence). The CDR3 loop is CASRKATGRTTNEKLFF. The DNA for the CDR3 is TGTGCCAGCAGAAAAGCTACAGGGCGAACAACTAATGAAAAACTGTTTTTT.

This clone was seen only a few times. The chain recombines TRBV5-4 with TRBJ1-1, with a possible D match to TRBD1 (6 bases). Germline V gene sequence: CDR1 SGHNT, CDR2 YYREEE (reference sequence). Trimming shortened V by 3 bases and J by 2 bases, and 14 bases separated the two germline ends. The CDR3 has 15 amino acids. The CDR3 reads CASSYPGTLNTEAFF. CDR3 bases: TGTGCCAGCAGCTACCCCGGGACACTTAACACTGAAGCTTTCTTT.

This sequence joins TRBV18 and TRBJ1-5, with unresolved D. Trimming took 3 bases from V and 0 from J, leaving 3 bases between them. The germline gives CDR1 KGHSH, CDR2 LQKENI. This CDR3 is built from 13 residues. The CDR3 DNA reads TGTGCCAGCTCACCCCATAGCAATCAGCCCCAGCATTTT. Translating gives CASSPHSNQPQHF.

The chain recombines TRBV19 with TRBJ1-4; D is uncertain. The CDR3 sequence is 13 residues long. Trimming removed 11 bases at V and 5 bases at J, with 15 bases between. Germline assignment: CDR1 LNHDA and CDR2 SQIVND (reference sequence). CDR3 loop: CASSRISNEKLFF. The CDR3 DNA reads as TGTGCCTCAAGCAGGATCAGCAATGAAAAACTGTTTTTT. Full variable domain (rest looked up from reference TRBV19 and TRBJ1-4): DGGITQSPKYLFRKEGQNVTLSCEQNLNHDAMYWYRQDPGQGLRLIYYSQIVNDFQKGDIAEGYSVSREKKESFPLTVTSAQKNPTAFYLCASSRISNEKLFFGSGTQLSVL.

This chain connects TRBV11-2 to TRBJ1-2, with 8 nucleotides matching TRBD1. Trimming cost V 1 base and J 8 bases; bases outside gene matches: 3. CDR1 is SGHAT, CDR2 FQNNGV, per germline. This CDR3 comprises 13 residues. CDR3 sequence reads: CASSLGQGNGYTF. The CDR3 DNA follows: TGTGCCAGCAGCTTAGGACAGGGGAACGGCTACACCTTC.

The chain combines TRBV7-8 with TRBJ1-1; 8 nucleotides agree with TRBD1. The CDR3 extends over 15 amino acids. Germline loops: CDR1 SGHVS, CDR2 FQNEAQ. V gave up 3 bases and J gave up 0 bases; unmatched junction bases: 3. Written as DNA, the CDR3 is TGTGCCAGCAGCTTTCGGACAGGGATGAACACTGAAGCTTTCTTT. Translating gives CASSFRTGMNTEAFF.

The chain's CDR3 is CASSPLNPNTEAFF. The CDR3 bases are TGTGCCAGCTCACCTCTCAATCCGAACACTGAAGCTTTCTTT. The chain uses TRBV18 and TRBJ1-1, with D hard to call. Trimming shortened V by 3 bases and J by 1 base, and 9 bases separated the two germline ends. CDR3 length: 14 amino acids. The germline CDR1 and CDR2 sequences are KGHSH and LQKENI.

V is TRBV6-1 and J is TRBJ1-2; perhaps TRBD1 as D (5 bases). This CDR3 contains 12 residues. CDR1 and CDR2 (germline): MNHNS, SASEGT. V lost 4 bases, J lost 7 bases, and 10 bases lay in between. CDR3 sequence reads: CASSVSGFGYTF. CDR3 bases: TGTGCCAGCAGTGTGTCAGGGTTTGGCTACACCTTC.

The rearrangement joins TRBV19 to TRBJ1-3, with a tentative D call TRBD1 (5 bases). V was trimmed by 4 bases and J by 0 bases, leaving 10 bases between them. From germline, CDR1 is LNHDA and CDR2 SQIVND (reference sequence). There are 15 residues in the CDR3. CDR3 residues: CASSNGDGSGNTIYF. The CDR3 DNA is TGTGCCAGTAGTAATGGGGACGGCTCTGGAAACACCATATATTTT.

The chain has TRBV4-1 and TRBJ2-3; the D is unclear. CDR3 size: 15 residues. Germline CDR1 MGHRA, CDR2 YSYEKL. Deletions cut 0 bases from V and 5 bases from J, with 12 bases between. The CDR3 sequence is CASSQETRSGDTQYF. DNA of the CDR3: TGCGCCAGCAGCCAAGAGACCCGTTCGGGAGATACGCAGTATTTT.

The V call is TRBV6-5, the J call TRBJ2-5; D perhaps matches TRBD2 (6 bases). CDR1 and CDR2 from the germline V gene are MNHEY and SVGAGI. The CDR3 extends over 14 amino acids. V dropped 4 bases and J dropped 3 bases, with 12 bases sitting between them. The CDR3 spells CASSLVWGEETQYF. For the CDR3, the DNA is TGTGCCAGCAGTTTGGTTTGGGGGGAAGAGACCCAGTACTTC.

The chain has TRBV28 and TRBJ2-7; D is uncertain. CDR1 is MDHEN and CDR2 is SYDVKM in the germline V gene. The CDR3 has 10 residues. The germline V and J ends were trimmed by 5 bases and 3 bases, with 2 bases remaining between them. The CDR3 spells CASSHYEQYF. DNA of the CDR3: TGTGCCAGCAGTCACTACGAGCAGTACTTC.

This rearrangement joins TRBV28 to TRBJ1-5; unclear D gene. The CDR3 spans 13 residues. V was shortened by 6 bases and J by 4 bases, with 10 bases between the two germline ends. Germline lookup yields CDR1 MDHEN and CDR2 SYDVKM. The CDR3 is CASRDVRNQPQHF. CDR3 bases: TGTGCCAGCAGGGACGTTCGAAATCAGCCCCAGCATTTT.

V usage is TRBV9 and J usage is TRBJ2-2; D gene unclear. Germline CDR1 SGDLS, CDR2 YYNGEE. V lost 2 bases and J lost 8, with 10 bases in between. The CDR3 consists of 13 residues. Here the CDR3 reads CASSVYESGELFF. In DNA, the CDR3 is TGTGCCAGCAGCGTGTACGAGTCTGGGGAGCTGTTTTTT.

The chain carries TRBV19 and TRBJ2-2; TRBD1 agrees at 7 bases. The junction had 3 bases not matched to a gene; V was cut back by 0 bases and J by 5 bases. From germline, CDR1 is LNHDA and CDR2 SQIVND (reference sequence). This CDR3 contains 15 residues. As DNA, the CDR3 is TGTGCCAGTAGTATAGATGCAGGGGGAACCGGGGAGCTGTTTTTT. Protein: CASSIDAGGTGELFF.

The chain recombines TRBV9 with TRBJ2-2, with 8 positions matching TRBD1. In germline, CDR1 is SGDLS, CDR2 YYNGEE. The CDR3 contains 15 residues. V lost 4 bases and J lost 1; bases outside the gene matches: 3. The CDR3 coding sequence is TGTGCCAGCAGCCACACAGGGGGGAACACCGGGGAGCTGTTTTTT. Amino acids: CASSHTGGNTGELFF.

V is TRBV9 and J is TRBJ1-3; 10 bases agree with TRBD1. With V trimmed by 3 bases and J by 0 bases, 6 bases remained unmatched. Germline V CDR1 and CDR2: SGDLS, YYNGEE. The length of the CDR3 is 17 residues. The CDR3 bases are TGTGCCAGCAGCGCGGGGACAGGGGAGAGCTCTGGAAACACCATATATTTT. Amino acids: CASSAGTGESSGNTIYF. The full variable domain, rest sourced from reference TRBV9 and TRBJ1-3, is DSGVTQTPKHLITATGQRVTLRCSPRSGDLSVYWYQQSLDQGLQFLIQYYNGEERAKGNILERFSAQQFPDLHSELNLSSLELGDSALYFCASSAGTGESSGNTIYFGEGSWLTVV.

The chain employs TRBV30 and TRBJ2-7; D ambiguous. This CDR3 is 12 amino acids long. The germline CDR1 and CDR2 sequences are GTSNPN and SVGIG (reference sequence). The ends were cut back, 3 bases at V and 4 bases at J, with 10 bases in the middle. The CDR3 sequence is CAWSEGLYEQYF. CDR3 sequence (DNA): TGTGCCTGGAGCGAAGGGCTGTACGAGCAGTACTTC.

The V and J genes are TRBV9 and TRBJ2-3, with D perhaps TRBD1 or TRBD2 (5 bases each). The germline V gene encodes CDR1 SGDLS and CDR2 YYNGEE. With 3 bases removed from V and 6 bases from J, the gap between germline ends came to 20 bases. This CDR3 is 16 amino acids long. The DNA of the CDR3 is TGTGCCAGCAGCGAGACTGGACTGACTTGGGGGGATACGCAGTATTTT. This gives the protein CASSETGLTWGDTQYF.

The chain recombines TRBV23-1 with TRBJ1-1; D ambiguous. TRBV23-1 is noted as an ORF with a role that remains uncertain. This CDR3 spans 15 amino acids. Trimming removed 7 bases from V and 6 bases from J, with 21 bases in between. The CDR3 region has the DNA TGCGCCAGCACCTCAATAGGGAGTCGTTTCCCTGAAGCTTTCTTT. Translating gives CASTSIGSRFPEAFF.

The rearrangement joins TRBV27 to TRBJ2-3, with D perhaps TRBD2 (6 bases). The CDR3 is 13 residues long. V was pared by 9 bases and J by 1 base, with 11 bases between. CDR1 and CDR2 (germline): MNHEY, SMNVEV (reference sequence). This CDR3 reads CASKLAGTDTQYF. Here the CDR3 DNA reads TGTGCCAGTAAACTAGCAGGCACAGATACGCAGTATTTT.